These 17 T cell receptor beta chains came from one sample sequenced in a study of CD8 T cells in ankylosing spondylitis. Study-wide findings and caveats: Within ankylosing spondylitis blood, a TCR beta motif made up of several highly homologous variants appeared to be characteristic.

TCRdb analysed the 5' RACE reads with MiXCR anew, one entry per CDR3 protein. The repertoire consists of more than 600,000 distinct CDR3 sequences, with roughly 20% occurring once and the leading ten covering 19%. Which antigens these TCRs recognize remains unknown. What was sequenced was blood, either unsorted or a sorted T cell fraction (not recorded which). These TCRs come from a male donor with ankylosing spondylitis.

This clonotype turned up a few times. The V call is TRBV28, the J call TRBJ2-7; 11 nucleotides align to TRBD1. The J segment lost 4 bases and the V segment lost 2 bases, leaving 4 bases of the junction unmatched. Germline assignment: CDR1 MDHEN and CDR2 SYDVKM. The CDR3 covers 15 residues. The DNA for the CDR3 is TGTGCCAGCAGTTTACCGGGACAGGGGGTTTACGAGCAGTACTTC. Translating it yields CASSLPGQGVYEQYF.

The table lists this clonotype with a few counts. V is TRBV5-5 and J is TRBJ2-1, with D maybe TRBD1 (5 bases). V was shortened by 4 bases and J by 4 bases, with 9 bases between the two germline ends. The CDR3 covers 13 residues. CDR1 is SGHKS, CDR2 YYEKEE, per germline (reference sequence). The CDR3, as DNA: TGTGCCAGCAGCCCGGACATATACAATGAGCAGTTCTTC. Residues: CASSPDIYNEQFF. Based on the CDR3 plus reference TRBV5-5 and TRBJ2-1, the full variable domain is DAGVTQSPTHLIKTRGQQVTLRCSPISGHKSVSWYQQVLGQGPQFIFQYYEKEERGRGNFPDRFSARQFPNYSSELNVNALLLGDSALYLCASSPDIYNEQFFGPGTRLTVL.

This clonotype was detected many times. The chain links TRBV12-3 or TRBV12-4 to TRBJ2-5; the D is unclear. V was pared by 1 base and J by 4 bases, with 1 base between. CDR3 size: 11 residues. The CDR3 region has the DNA TGTGCCAGCAGTTTAGGAGAGACCCAGTACTTC. Translation: CASSLGETQYF.

This clonotype was seen only a few times. This chain uses TRBV5-4 with TRBJ2-7; weak D call: TRBD2 (6 bases). The CDR3 is made up of 23 amino acids. The germline V gene has CDR1 SGHNT and CDR2 YYREEE (reference sequence). Trimming removed 1 base at V and 2 bases at J, with 37 bases between. As DNA, the CDR3 is TGTGCCAGCAGCTTGAAGTGGGCCCCCAGAGGACAAGAAGCGGGCCGCACCGCCTACGAGCAGTACTTC. Translating it yields CASSLKWAPRGQEAGRTAYEQYF.

The chain carries TRBV7-6 and TRBJ2-3; D unclear. This CDR3 has 16 residues. In germline, CDR1 is SGHVS, CDR2 FNYEAQ. V lost 2 bases, J lost 4 bases, and 16 bases lay in between. The CDR3, as DNA: TGTGCCAGCAGCTTAAACGGTGGGGATTCGGCAGATACGCAGTATTTT. This translates into CASSLNGGDSADTQYF.

The CDR3 here is CSVRDTSRNEQFF. The DNA of the CDR3 is TGCAGCGTCCGGGACACCTCGAGAAATGAGCAGTTCTTC. The rearrangement uses TRBV29-1 and TRBJ2-1; TRBD1 might be the D (6 bases). Germline CDR1 SQVTM, CDR2 ANQGSEA. This CDR3 contains 13 residues. Between the trimmed V and J ends, which lost 6 bases and 7 bases, there was a span of 16 bases.

This clonotype showed up just a few times. The CDR3 nucleotides read TGTGCCACCAGTGATTTGGAAGCGGCTTCCTACAATGAGCAGTTCTTC. Translation: CATSDLEAASYNEQFF. This chain links TRBV24-1 with TRBJ2-1; D might be TRBD2 (5 bases). CDR1 is KGHDR, CDR2 SFDVKD, per germline. This CDR3 spans 16 amino acids. Trimming took 0 bases from V and 1 from J, leaving 9 bases between them.

Ten or more counts support this clonotype. The chain is built from TRBV29-1 and TRBJ2-5; tentative D call: TRBD2 (5 bases). CDR3 length equals 12 residues. V was clipped by 3 bases and J by 2 bases, with 7 bases between them. Germline V gene lookup returns CDR1 SQVTM and CDR2 ANQGSEA. Here the CDR3 reads CSVEPGQETQYF. CDR3 bases: TGCAGCGTTGAGCCGGGACAAGAGACCCAGTACTTC.

This clonotype has just a few counts. The chain has TRBV29-1 and TRBJ2-3; 11 bases agree with TRBD2. Germline CDR1 SQVTM, CDR2 ANQGSEA. CDR3 size: 16 residues. J lost 6 bases, V lost 4 bases, and 12 bases had no gene match. Here the CDR3 DNA reads TGCAGCGTTGCACGTGGGACTAGCGGCTCAGTGGATACGCAGTATTTT. Protein product: CSVARGTSGSVDTQYF.

This chain links TRBV20-1 with TRBJ2-1; D gene unclear. The CDR3 has 16 amino acids. Deletions cut 1 base from V and 0 bases from J, with 13 bases between. Germline-derived CDR1 and CDR2 are DFQATT and SNEGSKA (reference sequence). CDR3 residues: CSARVQHWSSYNEQFF. The CDR3 bases are TGCAGTGCTAGAGTCCAGCACTGGAGCTCCTACAATGAGCAGTTCTTC.

This clonotype occurred a few times. The chain couples TRBV12-3 or TRBV12-4 to TRBJ2-1, with D perhaps matching TRBD2 (5 bases). This CDR3 is built from 16 residues. The V gene lost 6 bases and the J gene lost 2 bases, with 17 bases spanning the gap. CDR3 nucleotides: TGTGCCAGCAGCAGCGAGGAGGCAGAAGCCTACAATGAGCAGTTCTTC. Translated, it gives CASSSEEAEAYNEQFF.

This clonotype appeared a few times. The chain joins TRBV6-1 to TRBJ2-5; D tentatively fits TRBD1 or TRBD2 (6 bases each). CDR3 size: 13 residues. Trimming cost V 7 bases and J 3 bases, with 12 bases left between them. Germline V gene sequence: CDR1 MNHNS, CDR2 SASEGT. CDR3 region: CASKGGPKETQYF. In DNA form, the CDR3 reads TGTGCCAGCAAAGGGGGGCCTAAAGAGACCCAGTACTTC.

This clonotype was detected a few times. The J gene is TRBJ2-1, the V gene TRBV24-1; 10 nucleotides line up with TRBD1. The V and J ends lost 5 bases and 8 bases, in that order; junction bases with no gene match: 11. The CDR3 loop spans 16 amino acids. Germline CDR1 is KGHDR and CDR2 is SFDVKD. This CDR3 is CATSGGGGQGIHEQFF. CDR3 sequence (DNA): TGTGCCACCAGTGGAGGTGGGGGACAGGGGATTCATGAGCAGTTCTTC.

This clonotype turned up a few times. The V and J genes are TRBV4-1 and TRBJ2-3; D not certain. Trimming pared 1 base from V and 8 bases from J, leaving 13 bases between. Looked up from germline, CDR1 is MGHRA and CDR2 is YSYEKL. The CDR3 covers 14 residues. As DNA, the CDR3 is TGCGCCAGCAGCCAAGTAGGGTACGGTGGTACGCAGTATTTT. This gives the protein CASSQVGYGGTQYF.

The chain employs TRBV5-5 and TRBJ2-7; D is ambiguous. V was clipped by 4 bases and J by 4 bases, with 9 bases between them. The CDR3 loop spans 12 amino acids. Germline V gives CDR1 SGHKS, CDR2 YYEKEE (reference sequence). This CDR3 is CASSPPAYEQYF. The CDR3 coding sequence is TGTGCCAGCAGCCCCCCGGCTTACGAGCAGTACTTC.

V is TRBV21-1 and J is TRBJ2-7. TRBV21-1 has pseudogene status. The CDR3 has 12 amino acids. The CDR3 is CASSKRRLEQYF. DNA of the CDR3: TGTGCCAGCAGCAAACGTCGGTTGGAGCAGTACTTC.

This chain's CDR3 is CASSQGRYSGGDEQYF. Here the CDR3 DNA reads TGTGCCAGCAGCCAAGGGAGGTACAGCGGGGGGGACGAGCAGTACTTC. The rearrangement joins TRBV4-2 to TRBJ2-7; 10 bases align to TRBD2. CDR1 is LGHNA, CDR2 YNFKEQ, per germline. The CDR3 extends over 16 amino acids. Trimming removed 1 base from V and 5 bases from J; junction bases left unmatched: 8.